The 9 T cell receptor beta chains reported below all come from one sample, sequenced in a study of cytomegalovirus exposure and HLA in healthy donors. Sequencing was performed with immunoSEQ multiplex PCR; in TCRdb, only in-frame clones are kept and a portion is missing. The sample carries roughly 150,000 clones, 70% to 90% recorded once. Sample: PBMCs. The receptor source for this set is a woman between 18 and 29 years old in good health and CMV-seronegative.

Comments on this clone: Different DNA sequences within this sample yield the same CDR3. The V gene is TRBV4-3, the J gene TRBJ2-3, with a possible D match to TRBD2 (6 bases). V was trimmed by 1 base and J by 1 base, leaving 6 bases between them. The CDR3 is made up of 14 amino acids. The germline V gene encodes CDR1 LGHNA and CDR2 YSLEER. The CDR3 loop is CASSQGGGTDTQYF. In nucleotides, the CDR3 is TGCGCCAGCAGCCAAGGGGGGGGCACAGATACGCAGTATTTT.

V is TRBV5-1 and J is TRBJ1-2; D possibly corresponds to TRBD1 (5 bases). V lost 3 bases and J 6 bases, leaving 12 bases between the germline ends. There are 13 residues in the CDR3. The V gene's germline CDR1 is SGHRS and CDR2 YFSETQ. In nucleotides, the CDR3 is TGCGCCAGCAGCTGGCAGGGAGGAGATGGCTACACCTTC. It is translated as CASSWQGGDGYTF.

The chain combines TRBV5-1 with TRBJ1-2, with TRBD1 identical over 7 bases. The CDR3 runs to 14 residues. V was pared by 4 bases and J by 4 bases, with 7 bases of the junction left unmatched. CDR1 is SGHRS, CDR2 YFSETQ, per germline. CDR3 sequence reads: CASSPQGTSYGYTF. The CDR3 DNA reads as TGCGCCAGCAGCCCACAGGGGACCTCCTATGGCTACACCTTC. Together with reference TRBV5-1 and TRBJ1-2, the CDR3 gives the full variable domain: KAGVTQTPRYLIKTRGQQVTLSCSPISGHRSVSWYQQTPGQGLQFLFEYFSETQRNKGNFPGRFSGRQFSNSRSEMNVSTLELGDSALYLCASSPQGTSYGYTFGSGTRLTVV.

The sample holds one count of this clone. In DNA form, the CDR3 reads TGTGCCAGCAGCGGACTAGCGGGGGGGTACAATGAGCAGTTCTTC. This encodes CASSGLAGGYNEQFF. The chain uses TRBV6-1 and TRBJ2-1, with 15 bases matching TRBD2. Germline CDR1 is MNHNS and CDR2 is SASEGT. The CDR3 covers 15 residues. Trimming cost V 6 bases and J 4 bases; bases outside gene matches: 1.

The chain joins TRBV6-5 to TRBJ2-3, with D possibly TRBD2 on 5 matching bases. The CDR3 sequence is 16 residues long. The germline V gene encodes CDR1 MNHEY and CDR2 SVGAGI. Trimming pared 2 bases from V and 1 base from J, leaving 13 bases between. CDR3 sequence: CASSYGSLLGTDTQYF. For the CDR3, the DNA is TGTGCCAGCAGTTACGGCAGCTTACTAGGCACAGATACGCAGTATTTT.

With respect to this clone: This sample also contains other DNA sequences that code for the same CDR3. The chain carries TRBV6-5 and TRBJ1-6, with 8 bases matching TRBD1. The trim removed 2 bases at V and 7 bases at J, leaving 4 bases unmatched. The CDR3 spans 15 residues. Germline V gene data show CDR1 as MNHEY and CDR2 as SVGAGI. The CDR3 DNA is TGTGCCAGCAGTTACGCGACAGGGGTAAATTCACCCCTCCACTTT. Translating it yields CASSYATGVNSPLHF.

The rearrangement uses TRBV10-3 and TRBJ2-7, with 10 bases lining up with TRBD1. Losses at the gene ends were 4 bases for V and 3 bases for J; bases not matched to a gene: 0. This CDR3 comprises 13 residues. CDR1 is ENHRY and CDR2 is SYGVKD in the germline V gene. The CDR3 DNA reads as TGTGCCATCAGTGGGACAGGGGGCTACGAGCAGTACTTC. Amino acid sequence: CAISGTGGYEQYF.

The table lists this clone with a count of one. The CDR3 reads CASSKRREGNTEAFF. In nucleotides, the CDR3 is TGCGCCAGCAGCAAGCGCAGGGAGGGGAACACTGAAGCTTTCTTT. The chain couples TRBV4-3 to TRBJ1-1, with D tentatively TRBD1 (5 bases). In germline, CDR1 is LGHNA, CDR2 YSLEER. The CDR3 extends over 15 amino acids. V dropped 5 bases and J dropped 1 base, with 14 bases sitting between them.

This clone was found once. V usage is TRBV18 and J usage is TRBJ2-2, with 14 bases fitting TRBD2. Unmatched junction bases numbered 6, after V lost 0 bases and J lost 0 bases. The CDR3 covers 20 residues. CDR1 KGHSH and CDR2 LQKENI come from the germline V gene. CDR3 bases: TGTGCCAGCTCACCACCAACCGGGACTAGCGGGGGTTCGAACACCGGGGAGCTGTTTTTT. Its protein is CASSPPTGTSGGSNTGELFF.